The rows below give T cell receptor beta chains drawn from one sample of a study of blood T cell repertoires in COVID-19. Some clones are missing from TCRdb's copy, which holds only in-frame ones; the method was immunoSEQ multiplex PCR. The repertoire holds about 140,000 clones, with approximately 80% as singletons. Sequences were obtained from peripheral blood. The receptors derive from a man in his sixties with active or convalescent COVID-19. The CDR3 runs from the conserved cysteine through the conserved F or W. The order of the fields is J gene, V gene, CDR3 protein.

j_call: TRBJ2-1
v_call: TRBV9
cdr3_aa: CASSVATTESYNEQFF

j_call: TRBJ1-6
v_call: TRBV2
cdr3_aa: CASSGLSQANNSPLHF

j_call: TRBJ2-2
v_call: TRBV4-1
cdr3_aa: CASRKDTNTGELFF

j_call: TRBJ1-6
v_call: TRBV18
cdr3_aa: CASSPRQGDSPLHF

j_call: TRBJ2-3
v_call: TRBV11-3
cdr3_aa: CASSLGTPLVDTQYF

j_call: TRBJ2-2
v_call: TRBV4-1
cdr3_aa: CASSLTPGTNTGELFF

j_call: TRBJ2-3
v_call: TRBV13
cdr3_aa: CASSFGTGARPSTDTQYF

j_call: TRBJ2-5
v_call: TRBV7-8
cdr3_aa: CASSLGTSGGWKTQYF

j_call: TRBJ2-3
v_call: TRBV27
cdr3_aa: CASRGLDLFTDTQYF

j_call: TRBJ1-3
v_call: TRBV30
cdr3_aa: CAWSRPGGGNTIYF

j_call: TRBJ1-1
v_call: TRBV27
cdr3_aa: CASSSQGSGNTEAFF

j_call: TRBJ2-2
v_call: TRBV6-1
cdr3_aa: CASSEGVVLTGELFF

j_call: TRBJ1-1
v_call: TRBV4-1
cdr3_aa: CASSQGPTGGNTEAFF

j_call: TRBJ1-4
v_call: TRBV19
cdr3_aa: CASSIDRGPIEKLFF

j_call: TRBJ1-1
v_call: TRBV14
cdr3_aa: CASRRTPRGRHTEAFF

j_call: TRBJ1-1
v_call: TRBV6-5
cdr3_aa: CASRSGNALSIFF

j_call: TRBJ2-1
v_call: TRBV19
cdr3_aa: CASTRASGSNEQFF